The T cell receptor (beta chain) under discussion was sequenced for a study of blood T cell repertoires in COVID-19. Method: immunoSEQ multiplex PCR; TCRdb's copy keeps in-frame clones and lacks some. Seen here are tens of thousands of clones, around nine tenths observed once, and the top ten hold around 5%. V was clipped by 6 bases and J by 0 bases, with 14 bases between them. The CDR3 consists of 15 residues. The germline gives CDR1 SNHLY, CDR2 FYNNEI. The rearrangement uses TRBV2 and TRBJ1-1, with D possibly matching TRBD1 (6 bases). The source of this sequence is a man in his forties or fifties with active or convalescent COVID-19. The sample was peripheral blood. CDR3 residues: CASSVGQVVNTEAFF. The DNA for the CDR3 is TGTGCCAGCAGCGTGGGACAAGTCGTGAACACTGAAGCTTTCTTT.